Listed below are T cell receptor beta chains from one sample, sequenced in a study of beta chain features in type 1 diabetes. Generated by immunoSEQ multiplex PCR, the TCRdb table keeps only in-frame clones and is missing some. Of about 650,000 clones in the sample, roughly 12% were seen once. Sequencing was carried out using naive CD4+ T cells from blood. The source of these receptors is a man aged 25 to 45 with type 1 diabetes. The CDR3 runs from the conserved cysteine through the conserved F or W. D genes are given only for firm matches. Clone size is stated in some rows and not others, as once, few, many or a class when expanded.

abundance: -; j_gene: TRBJ2-3; d_gene: -; v_gene: TRBV7-3; CDR3aa: CASSPDLTADTQYF; CDR3nt: TGTGCCAGCAGCCCGGACCTGACGGCGGATACGCAGTATTTT
abundance: -; j_gene: TRBJ1-4; d_gene: -; v_gene: TRBV5-1; CDR3aa: CASSLEYGSEKLFF; CDR3nt: TGCGCCAGCAGCTTGGAATATGGGAGTGAAAAACTGTTTTTT
abundance: few; j_gene: TRBJ2-1; d_gene: -; v_gene: TRBV7-8; CDR3aa: CASSLNTAGHHNEQFF; CDR3nt: TGTGCCAGCAGCTTAAATACCGCAGGGCACCACAATGAGCAGTTCTTC
abundance: -; j_gene: TRBJ2-1; d_gene: -; v_gene: TRBV29-1; CDR3aa: CSVQLSEQFF; CDR3nt: TGCAGCGTCCAGCTTAGCGAGCAGTTCTTC
abundance: few; j_gene: TRBJ2-1; d_gene: TRBD2; v_gene: TRBV5-1; CDR3aa: CASSLPLAGLYNEQFF; CDR3nt: TGCGCCAGCAGCCTCCCACTAGCGGGGTTGTACAATGAGCAGTTCTTC
abundance: few; j_gene: TRBJ2-2; d_gene: TRBD2; v_gene: TRBV18; CDR3aa: CASSSQTSSNTGELFF; CDR3nt: TGTGCCAGCTCCTCCCAGACTAGCTCGAACACCGGGGAGCTGTTTTTT
abundance: -; j_gene: TRBJ2-4; d_gene: -; v_gene: TRBV7-2; CDR3aa: CASSPANGDIQYF; CDR3nt: TGTGCCAGCAGCCCGGCTAATGGGGACATTCAGTACTTC
abundance: few; j_gene: TRBJ2-2; d_gene: -; v_gene: TRBV29-1; CDR3aa: CSVAPRGTGELFF; CDR3nt: TGCAGCGTTGCGCCCAGGGGCACCGGGGAGCTGTTTTTT
abundance: few; j_gene: TRBJ2-5; d_gene: -; v_gene: TRBV14; CDR3aa: CASSQGFSVGAKRETQYF; CDR3nt: TGTGCCAGCAGCCAAGGGTTTAGCGTCGGGGCTAAACGAGAGACCCAGTACTTC
abundance: -; j_gene: TRBJ2-1; d_gene: TRBD2; v_gene: TRBV5-4; CDR3aa: CASSLTAGSFNEQFF; CDR3nt: TGTGCCAGCAGCTTAACAGCGGGATCCTTCAATGAGCAGTTCTTC
abundance: -; j_gene: TRBJ2-7; d_gene: -; v_gene: TRBV7-8; CDR3aa: CASRAGSSYEQYF; CDR3nt: TGTGCCAGCAGAGCAGGATCTTCCTACGAGCAGTACTTC
abundance: -; j_gene: TRBJ1-2; d_gene: -; v_gene: TRBV30; CDR3aa: CAWSVSNYGYTF; CDR3nt: TGTGCCTGGAGTGTATCTAACTATGGCTACACCTTC
abundance: few; j_gene: TRBJ1-2; d_gene: -; v_gene: TRBV2; CDR3aa: CASSENRETNYGYTF; CDR3nt: TGTGCCAGCAGTGAAAACCGGGAGACTAACTATGGCTACACCTTC
abundance: few; j_gene: TRBJ2-2; d_gene: TRBD2; v_gene: TRBV7-9; CDR3aa: CASSSSGTSAGTGELFF; CDR3nt: TGTGCCAGCAGCAGCTCCGGGACTAGCGCTGGTACCGGGGAGCTGTTTTTT
abundance: -; j_gene: TRBJ1-1; d_gene: TRBD1; v_gene: TRBV5-1; CDR3aa: CASTGQENTEAFF; CDR3nt: TGCGCCAGCACCGGACAGGAGAACACTGAAGCTTTCTTT
abundance: few; j_gene: TRBJ2-1; d_gene: TRBD2; v_gene: TRBV28; CDR3aa: CASSVASGGRNEQFF; CDR3nt: TGTGCCAGCAGCGTCGCTAGCGGGGGGCGGAATGAGCAGTTCTTC
abundance: few; j_gene: TRBJ2-1; d_gene: TRBD1; v_gene: TRBV29-1; CDR3aa: CSVGRQGNEQFF; CDR3nt: TGCAGCGTTGGCAGACAGGGAAATGAGCAGTTCTTC
abundance: -; j_gene: TRBJ2-1; d_gene: TRBD2; v_gene: TRBV29-1; CDR3aa: CSVEVIAGGYNEQFF; CDR3nt: TGCAGCGTTGAAGTGATAGCGGGGGGTTACAATGAGCAGTTCTTC
abundance: few; j_gene: TRBJ1-2; d_gene: TRBD1; v_gene: TRBV6-1; CDR3aa: CASSENPTGTYYGYTF; CDR3nt: TGTGCCAGCAGTGAAAATCCGACAGGGACTTATTATGGCTACACCTTC
abundance: -; j_gene: TRBJ2-5; d_gene: -; v_gene: TRBV9; CDR3aa: CASNRLGQQETQYF; CDR3nt: TGTGCCAGCAACCGCCTCGGTCAGCAAGAGACCCAGTACTTC
abundance: -; j_gene: TRBJ2-1; d_gene: -; v_gene: TRBV29-1; CDR3aa: CSVSAGGQSSYNEQFF; CDR3nt: TGCAGCGTTTCGGCCGGGGGACAGAGCTCCTACAATGAGCAGTTCTTC
abundance: few; j_gene: TRBJ1-1; d_gene: -; v_gene: TRBV19; CDR3aa: CASSIHRQNTEAFF; CDR3nt: TGTGCCAGTAGTATCCACAGGCAAAACACTGAAGCTTTCTTT
abundance: -; j_gene: TRBJ2-1; d_gene: TRBD2; v_gene: TRBV29-1; CDR3aa: CSVETSGGHRGIF; CDR3nt: TGCAGCGTTGAGACTAGCGGGGGCCACAGGGGGATCTTC
abundance: -; j_gene: TRBJ2-4; d_gene: -; v_gene: TRBV7-2; CDR3aa: CASSPGPKGNIQYF; CDR3nt: TGTGCCAGCAGCCCGGGCCCAAAGGGAAACATTCAGTACTTC
abundance: -; j_gene: TRBJ2-2; d_gene: -; v_gene: TRBV9; CDR3aa: CASSQVSTGELFF; CDR3nt: TGTGCCAGCAGCCAAGTATCCACCGGGGAGCTGTTTTTT
abundance: -; j_gene: TRBJ1-3; d_gene: -; v_gene: TRBV18; CDR3aa: CASSPNPGSPGNTIYF; CDR3nt: TGTGCCAGCTCACCTAATCCGGGGTCCCCTGGAAACACCATATATTTT
abundance: few; j_gene: TRBJ2-7; d_gene: -; v_gene: TRBV28; CDR3aa: CASSFGGQATYEQYF; CDR3nt: TGTGCCAGCAGTTTCGGTGGGCAGGCAACCTACGAGCAGTACTTC
abundance: few; j_gene: TRBJ1-6; d_gene: -; v_gene: TRBV5-4; CDR3aa: CASSLGGTYNSPLHF; CDR3nt: TGTGCCAGCAGCTTGGGGGGTACCTATAATTCACCCCTCCACTTT
abundance: -; j_gene: TRBJ1-1; d_gene: TRBD1; v_gene: TRBV29-1; CDR3aa: CSVEERTGQWTEAFF; CDR3nt: TGCAGCGTGGAGGAAAGGACAGGGCAGTGGACTGAAGCTTTCTTT
abundance: -; j_gene: TRBJ1-6; d_gene: TRBD1; v_gene: TRBV5-1; CDR3aa: CASSLGGTDSPLHF; CDR3nt: TGCGCCAGCAGCTTGGGAGGGACAGATTCACCCCTCCACTTT
abundance: few; j_gene: TRBJ2-7; d_gene: TRBD1; v_gene: TRBV6-6; CDR3aa: CASSGQGYEQYF; CDR3nt: TGTGCCAGCAGTGGACAGGGCTACGAGCAGTACTTC
abundance: few; j_gene: TRBJ2-1; d_gene: -; v_gene: TRBV9; CDR3aa: CASSVASPSSYNEQFF; CDR3nt: TGTGCCAGCAGCGTAGCTAGCCCCAGCTCCTACAATGAGCAGTTCTTC
abundance: -; j_gene: TRBJ2-7; d_gene: -; v_gene: TRBV28; CDR3aa: CASGGQMAYEQYF; CDR3nt: TGTGCCAGTGGCGGGCAGATGGCCTACGAGCAGTACTTC
abundance: -; j_gene: TRBJ1-4; d_gene: -; v_gene: TRBV2; CDR3aa: CASIGDVGEKLFF; CDR3nt: TGTGCCAGCATCGGGGACGTCGGTGAAAAACTGTTTTTT
abundance: -; j_gene: TRBJ2-3; d_gene: -; v_gene: TRBV2; CDR3aa: CASSEVPSSGTQYF; CDR3nt: TGTGCCAGCAGTGAGGTCCCTAGTTCTGGTACGCAGTATTTT
abundance: once; j_gene: TRBJ1-1; d_gene: TRBD1; v_gene: TRBV7-8; CDR3aa: CASSLGPLTGANTEAFF; CDR3nt: TGTGCCAGCAGCTTAGGCCCCTTGACAGGGGCGAACACTGAAGCTTTCTTT
abundance: once; j_gene: TRBJ2-7; d_gene: TRBD2; v_gene: TRBV2; CDR3aa: CASSTMGGLSNEQYF; CDR3nt: TGTGCCAGCAGTACTATGGGAGGGTTAAGCAACGAGCAGTACTTC
abundance: -; j_gene: TRBJ1-1; d_gene: -; v_gene: TRBV6-6; CDR3aa: CASSYSRPAIAEAFF; CDR3nt: TGTGCCAGCAGTTACTCTCGCCCCGCGATCGCTGAAGCTTTCTTT
abundance: -; j_gene: TRBJ2-4; d_gene: -; v_gene: TRBV9; CDR3aa: CASSPGAKNIQYF; CDR3nt: TGTGCCAGCAGCCCAGGGGCCAAAAACATTCAGTACTTC
abundance: -; j_gene: TRBJ1-6; d_gene: -; v_gene: TRBV6-6; CDR3aa: CASSVDNSPLHF; CDR3nt: TGTGCCAGCAGTGTTGACAATTCACCCCTCCACTTT
abundance: few; j_gene: TRBJ1-4; d_gene: -; v_gene: TRBV2; CDR3aa: CASSEGRTNEKLFF; CDR3nt: TGTGCCAGCAGTGAGGGCAGAACTAATGAAAAACTGTTTTTT
abundance: -; j_gene: TRBJ1-6; d_gene: -; v_gene: TRBV2; CDR3aa: CASSEREGTNSPLHF; CDR3nt: TGTGCCAGCAGTGAACGGGAGGGTACGAATTCACCCCTCCACTTT
abundance: few; j_gene: TRBJ2-5; d_gene: -; v_gene: TRBV7-9; CDR3aa: CASSGDRQVQETQYF; CDR3nt: TGTGCCAGCAGCGGCGACAGACAAGTTCAAGAGACCCAGTACTTC
abundance: few; j_gene: TRBJ2-3; d_gene: TRBD2; v_gene: TRBV5-6; CDR3aa: CASSPLPGTSWGTDTQYF; CDR3nt: TGTGCCAGCAGCCCTCTCCCTGGGACTAGCTGGGGCACAGATACGCAGTATTTT
abundance: medium-sized; j_gene: TRBJ2-1; d_gene: TRBD2; v_gene: TRBV19; CDR3aa: CASTGTSVYSYNEQFF; CDR3nt: TGTGCCAGTACCGGGACTAGCGTATACTCCTACAATGAGCAGTTCTTC
abundance: few; j_gene: TRBJ2-1; d_gene: TRBD2; v_gene: TRBV15; CDR3aa: CATSRVSSGGNEQFF; CDR3nt: TGTGCCACCAGCAGAGTGTCTAGCGGGGGTAATGAGCAGTTCTTC
abundance: -; j_gene: TRBJ2-2; d_gene: -; v_gene: TRBV18; CDR3aa: CASSPPGSANTGELFF; CDR3nt: TGTGCCAGCTCACCACCAGGGTCAGCGAACACCGGGGAGCTGTTTTTT
abundance: -; j_gene: TRBJ2-5; d_gene: -; v_gene: TRBV30; CDR3aa: CAWSEVYQETQYF; CDR3nt: TGTGCCTGGAGTGAGGTCTACCAAGAGACCCAGTACTTC
abundance: -; j_gene: TRBJ2-2; d_gene: -; v_gene: TRBV6-6; CDR3aa: CASIGQPNTGELFF; CDR3nt: TGTGCCAGTATCGGACAGCCGAACACCGGGGAGCTGTTTTTT
abundance: few; j_gene: TRBJ2-7; d_gene: -; v_gene: TRBV28; CDR3aa: CASSPPGYEQYF; CDR3nt: TGTGCCAGCAGCCCACCGGGCTACGAGCAGTACTTC
abundance: few; j_gene: TRBJ1-5; d_gene: -; v_gene: TRBV29-1; CDR3aa: CSAGHDQPQHF; CDR3nt: TGCAGCGCTGGACACGATCAGCCCCAGCATTTT
abundance: few; j_gene: TRBJ1-6; d_gene: TRBD1; v_gene: TRBV9; CDR3aa: CASSERQGGDSPLHF; CDR3nt: TGTGCCAGCAGCGAACGACAGGGAGGCGATTCACCCCTCCACTTT
abundance: -; j_gene: TRBJ2-7; d_gene: -; v_gene: TRBV4-1; CDR3aa: CASSQDSLALSGGISYEQYF; CDR3nt: TGCGCCAGCAGCCAAGATTCCCTTGCCCTCAGCGGTGGTATCTCCTACGAGCAGTACTTC
abundance: few; j_gene: TRBJ1-2; d_gene: TRBD1; v_gene: TRBV30; CDR3aa: CAWSSGGYRGYTF; CDR3nt: TGTGCCTGGTCTTCAGGGGGCTATCGTGGCTACACCTTC
abundance: few; j_gene: TRBJ2-7; d_gene: -; v_gene: TRBV20-1; CDR3aa: CSAILYEQYF; CDR3nt: TGCAGTGCTATTCTCTACGAGCAGTACTTC
abundance: -; j_gene: TRBJ1-2; d_gene: -; v_gene: TRBV4-2; CDR3aa: CASSQLTGNGAHGYTF; CDR3nt: TGTGCCAGCAGCCAGCTCACAGGTAACGGAGCTCATGGCTACACCTTC
abundance: few; j_gene: TRBJ1-2; d_gene: -; v_gene: TRBV7-2; CDR3aa: CASSLRPETNYGYTF; CDR3nt: TGTGCCAGCAGCTTAAGACCCGAAACTAACTATGGCTACACCTTC
abundance: few; j_gene: TRBJ2-3; d_gene: -; v_gene: TRBV6-5; CDR3aa: CASRDTSTDTQYF; CDR3nt: TGTGCCAGCAGGGACACTAGCACAGATACGCAGTATTTT